Shown below are 3 T cell receptor beta chains from a single sample sequenced in a study of blood T cell repertoires in COVID-19. Assay: immunoSEQ multiplex PCR; the TCRdb copy retains only in-frame clones and omits some. There are about 210,000 clones in the sample; around 88% occur only once, and about 5.6% lies in the top ten. The specimen was PBMCs or T cells enriched from blood (not recorded which). These receptors all stem from a man aged 40-50 years with acute COVID-19.

The chain combines TRBV5-5 with TRBJ1-4, with a tentative D call TRBD1 (6 bases). The CDR3 covers 14 residues. Trimming cost V 0 bases and J 6 bases, with 9 bases left between them. CDR1 and CDR2 from the germline V gene are SGHKS and YYEKEE (reference sequence). CDR3 nucleotide sequence: TGTGCCAGCAGCTTGGACAGGGTGTATGAAAAACTGTTTTTT. It yields the protein CASSLDRVYEKLFF.

The chain combines TRBV19 with TRBJ2-6; D unclear. The CDR3 has 16 residues. The V end was cut by 1 base, the J end by 4 bases, with 11 bases between. Germline V gives CDR1 LNHDA, CDR2 SQIVND (reference sequence). The DNA for the CDR3 is TGTGCCAGTAGTATAGCAGCTGGGCTGGGGGCCAACGTCCTGACTTTC. Protein: CASSIAAGLGANVLTF.

This rearrangement joins TRBV10-3 to TRBJ2-5; TRBD2 might be the D (5 bases). Germline CDR1 ENHRY, CDR2 SYGVKD. CDR3 length equals 13 residues. V lost 2 bases to trimming and J lost 7 bases, with 11 bases between them. The CDR3 DNA reads TGTGCCATCAGTGAGAGCGGAAGCGTGACCCAGTACTTC. Its protein product is CAISESGSVTQYF.